This T cell receptor (beta chain) was captured by sequencing in a study of T cells in Graves' hyperthyroidism and ophthalmopathy. This clonotype occurred many times. Germline V gives CDR1 MGHRA, CDR2 YSYEKL. The CDR3 runs 14 residues. V dropped 2 bases and J dropped 4 bases, with 11 bases sitting between them. RNA transcripts gave rise to amplified TCR beta CDR3 regions. During a first-round RT-PCR of the TCR CDR3, the HTBI primer set was used. TCRdb ran MiXCR on the multiplex PCR reads and lists one entry per CDR3 protein. The sample gives about 290,000 distinct CDR3 sequences, roughly 17% of which show up once; around 34% is in the top ten.

The source of this sequence is a young man with Graves' hyperthyroidism. Sequencing was done on a sample of blood. This chain links TRBV4-1 with TRBJ2-5; the D gene is possibly TRBD1 (5 bases). The CDR3 DNA sequence: TGCGCCAGCAGCCAAAGTGGGGCGACAGAGACCCAGTACTTC. It specifies CASSQSGATETQYF.